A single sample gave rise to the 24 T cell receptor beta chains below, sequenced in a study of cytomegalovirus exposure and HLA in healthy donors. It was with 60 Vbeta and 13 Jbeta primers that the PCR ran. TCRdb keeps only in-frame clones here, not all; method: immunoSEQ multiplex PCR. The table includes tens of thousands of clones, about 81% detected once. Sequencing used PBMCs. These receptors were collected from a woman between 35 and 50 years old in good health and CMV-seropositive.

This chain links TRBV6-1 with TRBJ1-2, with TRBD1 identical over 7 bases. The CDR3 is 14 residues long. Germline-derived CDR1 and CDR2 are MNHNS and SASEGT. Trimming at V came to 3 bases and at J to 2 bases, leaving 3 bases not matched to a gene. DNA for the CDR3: TGTGCCAGCAGTGACATGGACAGGAACTATGGCTACACCTTC. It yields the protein CASSDMDRNYGYTF.

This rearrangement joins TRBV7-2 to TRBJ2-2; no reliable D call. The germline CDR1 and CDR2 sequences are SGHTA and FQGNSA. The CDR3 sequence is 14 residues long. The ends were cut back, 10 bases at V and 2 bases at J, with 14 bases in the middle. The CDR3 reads CANRQTSNTGELFF. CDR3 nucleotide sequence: TGTGCCAACCGGCAGACAAGTAACACCGGGGAGCTGTTTTTT.

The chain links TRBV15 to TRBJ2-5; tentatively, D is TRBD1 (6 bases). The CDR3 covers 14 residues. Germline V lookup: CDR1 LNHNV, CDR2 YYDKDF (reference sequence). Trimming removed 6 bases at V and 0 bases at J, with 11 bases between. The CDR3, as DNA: TGTGCCACCAGGGAGTACAGGGACCAAGAGACCCAGTACTTC. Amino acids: CATREYRDQETQYF.

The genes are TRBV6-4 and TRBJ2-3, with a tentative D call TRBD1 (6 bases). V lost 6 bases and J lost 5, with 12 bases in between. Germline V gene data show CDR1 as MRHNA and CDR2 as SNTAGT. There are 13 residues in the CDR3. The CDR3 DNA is TGTGCCAGCAGCCTGCGAGGGGGAGATACGCAGTATTTT. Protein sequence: CASSLRGGDTQYF.

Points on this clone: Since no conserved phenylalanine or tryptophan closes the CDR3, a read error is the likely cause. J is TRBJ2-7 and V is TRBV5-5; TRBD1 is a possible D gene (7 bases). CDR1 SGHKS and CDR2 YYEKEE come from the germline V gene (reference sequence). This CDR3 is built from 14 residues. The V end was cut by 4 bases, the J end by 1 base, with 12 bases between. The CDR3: CASSPTGTSYEQYL. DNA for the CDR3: TGTGCCAGCAGCCCGACAGGGACTTCCTACGAGCAGTACCTC.

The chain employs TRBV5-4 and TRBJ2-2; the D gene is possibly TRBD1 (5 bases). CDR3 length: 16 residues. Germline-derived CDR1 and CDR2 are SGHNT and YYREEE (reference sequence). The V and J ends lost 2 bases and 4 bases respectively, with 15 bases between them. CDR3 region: CASSFLTPRGTGELFF. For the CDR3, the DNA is TGTGCCAGCAGCTTTTTAACCCCTAGGGGCACCGGGGAGCTGTTTTTT.

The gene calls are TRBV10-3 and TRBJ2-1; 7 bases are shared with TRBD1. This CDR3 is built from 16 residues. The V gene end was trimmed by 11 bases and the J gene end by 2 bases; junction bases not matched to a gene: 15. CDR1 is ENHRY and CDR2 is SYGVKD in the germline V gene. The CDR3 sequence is CASNGPRGGAYNEQFF. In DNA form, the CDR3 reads TGTGCCTCCAACGGGCCGCGAGGGGGCGCCTACAATGAGCAGTTCTTC.

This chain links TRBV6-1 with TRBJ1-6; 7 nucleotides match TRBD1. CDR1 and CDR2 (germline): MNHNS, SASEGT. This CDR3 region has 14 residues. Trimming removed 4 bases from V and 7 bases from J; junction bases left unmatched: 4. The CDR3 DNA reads TGTGCCAGCAGTGGGACAGGCGAGAATTCACCCCTCCACTTT. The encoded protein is CASSGTGENSPLHF.

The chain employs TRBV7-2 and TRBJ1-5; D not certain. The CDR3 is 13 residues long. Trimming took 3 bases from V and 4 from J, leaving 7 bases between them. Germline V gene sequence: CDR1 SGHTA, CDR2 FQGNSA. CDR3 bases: TGTGCCAGCAGCTTGAGCGGAAATCAGCCCCAGCATTTT. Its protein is CASSLSGNQPQHF. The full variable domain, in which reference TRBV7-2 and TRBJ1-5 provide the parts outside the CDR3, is GAGVSQSPSNKVTEKGKDVELRCDPISGHTALYWYRQSLGQGLEFLIYFQGNSAPDKSGLPSDRFSAERTGGSVSTLTIQRTQQEDSAVYLCASSLSGNQPQHFGDGTRLSIL.

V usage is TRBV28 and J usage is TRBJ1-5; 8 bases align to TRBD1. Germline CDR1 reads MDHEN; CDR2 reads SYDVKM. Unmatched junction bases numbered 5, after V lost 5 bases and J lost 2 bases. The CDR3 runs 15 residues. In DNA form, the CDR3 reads TGTGCCAGCAGTGACAGGGGCGACGGCAATCAGCCCCAGCATTTT. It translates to CASSDRGDGNQPQHF.

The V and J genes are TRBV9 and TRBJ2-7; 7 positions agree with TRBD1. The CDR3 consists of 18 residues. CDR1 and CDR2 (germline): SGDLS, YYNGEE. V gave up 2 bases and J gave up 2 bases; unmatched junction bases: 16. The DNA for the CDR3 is TGTGCCAGCAGCGTTGGTCCCACTTCACAGGGACAGACCTACGAGCAGTACTTC. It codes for CASSVGPTSQGQTYEQYF. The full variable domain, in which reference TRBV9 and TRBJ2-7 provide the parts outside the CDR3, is DSGVTQTPKHLITATGQRVTLRCSPRSGDLSVYWYQQSLDQGLQFLIQYYNGEERAKGNILERFSAQQFPDLHSELNLSSLELGDSALYFCASSVGPTSQGQTYEQYFGPGTRLTVT.

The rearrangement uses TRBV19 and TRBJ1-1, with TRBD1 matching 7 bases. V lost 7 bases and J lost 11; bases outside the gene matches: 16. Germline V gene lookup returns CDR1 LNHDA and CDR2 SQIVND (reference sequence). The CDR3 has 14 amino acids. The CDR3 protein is CASTNPPGQMTAFF. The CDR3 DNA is TGTGCCAGTACCAATCCGCCGGGACAGATGACCGCTTTCTTT. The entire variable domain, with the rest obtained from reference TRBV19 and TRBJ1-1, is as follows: DGGITQSPKYLFRKEGQNVTLSCEQNLNHDAMYWYRQDPGQGLRLIYYSQIVNDFQKGDIAEGYSVSREKKESFPLTVTSAQKNPTAFYLCASTNPPGQMTAFFGQGTRLTVV.

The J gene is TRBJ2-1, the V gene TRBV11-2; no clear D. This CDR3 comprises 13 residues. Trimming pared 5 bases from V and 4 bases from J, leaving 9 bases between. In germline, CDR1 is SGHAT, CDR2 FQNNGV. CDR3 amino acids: CASSPTTYNEQFF. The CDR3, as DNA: TGTGCCAGCAGCCCGACAACTTACAATGAGCAGTTCTTC.

The CDR3 DNA reads as TGTGCCAGCTCACCGACCGAGGGTTCCTACGAGCAGTACTTC. It is translated as CASSPTEGSYEQYF. This chain connects TRBV18 to TRBJ2-7; a possible D gene is TRBD2 (5 bases). Germline V gene sequence: CDR1 KGHSH, CDR2 LQKENI. The ends were cut back, 3 bases at V and 1 base at J, with 10 bases in the middle. The CDR3 runs 14 residues.

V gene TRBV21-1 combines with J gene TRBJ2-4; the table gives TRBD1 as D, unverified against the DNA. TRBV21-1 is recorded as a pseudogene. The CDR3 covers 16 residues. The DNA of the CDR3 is TGTGCCAGCAGCCTCAGAGCAGGGGGGGCCAAAAACATTCAGTACTTC. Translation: CASSLRAGGAKNIQYF.

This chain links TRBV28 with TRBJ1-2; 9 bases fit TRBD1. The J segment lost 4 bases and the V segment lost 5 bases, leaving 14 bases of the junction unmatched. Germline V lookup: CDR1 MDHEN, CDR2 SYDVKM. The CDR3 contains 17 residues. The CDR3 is CASSEDRGIGSSYGYTF. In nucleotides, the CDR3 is TGTGCCAGCAGTGAGGACAGGGGAATCGGTAGCAGCTATGGCTACACCTTC.

In DNA form, the CDR3 reads TGCAGCGCAGACAGACTGAACACTGAAGCTTTCTTT. Its protein product is CSADRLNTEAFF. This chain uses TRBV29-1 with TRBJ1-1; D might be TRBD1 (5 bases). The germline V gene encodes CDR1 SQVTM and CDR2 ANQGSEA. Trimming stripped 7 bases from V and 0 bases from J, with 9 bases between. CDR3 length equals 12 residues.

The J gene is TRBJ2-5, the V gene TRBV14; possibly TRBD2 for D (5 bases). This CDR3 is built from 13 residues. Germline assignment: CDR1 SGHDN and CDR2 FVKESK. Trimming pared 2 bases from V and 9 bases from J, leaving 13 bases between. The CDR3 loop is CASSQSVGVAQYF. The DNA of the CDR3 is TGTGCCAGCAGCCAAAGCGTCGGGGTGGCCCAGTACTTC.

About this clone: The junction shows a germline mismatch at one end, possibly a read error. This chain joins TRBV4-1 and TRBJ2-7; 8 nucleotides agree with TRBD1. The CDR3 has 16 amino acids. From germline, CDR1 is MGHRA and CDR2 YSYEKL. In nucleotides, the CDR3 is TGTGCCAGCAGCCAAGATACCGGGACAGGCTCCTACGAGCAGTACTTC. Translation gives CASSQDTGTGSYEQYF.

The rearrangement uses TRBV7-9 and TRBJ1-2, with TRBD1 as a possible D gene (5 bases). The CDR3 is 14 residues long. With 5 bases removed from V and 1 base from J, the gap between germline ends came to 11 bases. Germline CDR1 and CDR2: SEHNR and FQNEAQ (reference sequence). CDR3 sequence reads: CASSPGSFNYGYTF. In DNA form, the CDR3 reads TGTGCCAGCAGCCCAGGGTCGTTTAACTATGGCTACACCTTC.

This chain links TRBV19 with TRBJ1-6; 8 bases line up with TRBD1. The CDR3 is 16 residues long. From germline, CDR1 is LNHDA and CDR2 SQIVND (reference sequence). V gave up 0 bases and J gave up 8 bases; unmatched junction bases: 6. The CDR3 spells CASSIDLGQDYSPLHF. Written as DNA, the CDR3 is TGTGCCAGTAGTATAGATCTGGGACAGGATTATTCACCCCTCCACTTT.

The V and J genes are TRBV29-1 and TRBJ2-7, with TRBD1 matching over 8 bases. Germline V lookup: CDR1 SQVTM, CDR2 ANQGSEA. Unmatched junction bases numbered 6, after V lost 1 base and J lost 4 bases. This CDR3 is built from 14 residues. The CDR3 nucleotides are TGCAGCGTTGAAGGGGGACAGGTAGCTTACGAGCAGTACTTC. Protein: CSVEGGQVAYEQYF.

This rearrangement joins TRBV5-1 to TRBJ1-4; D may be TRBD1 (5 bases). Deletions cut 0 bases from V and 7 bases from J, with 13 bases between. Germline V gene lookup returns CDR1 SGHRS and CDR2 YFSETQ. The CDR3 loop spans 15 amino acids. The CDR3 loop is CASSLAGGDGEKLFF. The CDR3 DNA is TGCGCCAGCAGCTTGGCCGGGGGGGACGGTGAAAAACTGTTTTTT.

The CDR3 loop is CASSLKGGGSPLHF. The CDR3 DNA is TGTGCCAGCAGCTTAAAAGGCGGGGGATCACCCCTCCACTTT. The chain couples TRBV7-3 to TRBJ1-6, with D possibly matching TRBD1 (5 bases). The V end was cut by 1 base, the J end by 10 bases, with 11 bases between. Per germline, CDR1 SGHTA and CDR2 FQGTGA. The CDR3 totals 14 residues.